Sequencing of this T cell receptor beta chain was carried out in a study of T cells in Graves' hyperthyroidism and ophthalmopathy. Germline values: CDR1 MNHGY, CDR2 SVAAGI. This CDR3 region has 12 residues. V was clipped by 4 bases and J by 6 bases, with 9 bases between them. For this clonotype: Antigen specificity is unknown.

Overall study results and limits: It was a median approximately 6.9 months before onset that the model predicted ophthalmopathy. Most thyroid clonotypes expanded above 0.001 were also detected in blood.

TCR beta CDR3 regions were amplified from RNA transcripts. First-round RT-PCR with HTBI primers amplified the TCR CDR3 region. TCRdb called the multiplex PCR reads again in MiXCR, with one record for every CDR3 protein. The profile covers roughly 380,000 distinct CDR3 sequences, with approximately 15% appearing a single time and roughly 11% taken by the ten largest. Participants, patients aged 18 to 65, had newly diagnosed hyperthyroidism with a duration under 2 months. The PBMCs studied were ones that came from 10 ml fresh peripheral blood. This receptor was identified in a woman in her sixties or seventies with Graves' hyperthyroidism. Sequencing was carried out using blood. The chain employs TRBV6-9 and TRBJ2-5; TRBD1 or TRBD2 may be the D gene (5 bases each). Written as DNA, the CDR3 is TGTGCCAGCAGTTGGGACGGCCAGACCCAGTACTTC. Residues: CASSWDGQTQYF.